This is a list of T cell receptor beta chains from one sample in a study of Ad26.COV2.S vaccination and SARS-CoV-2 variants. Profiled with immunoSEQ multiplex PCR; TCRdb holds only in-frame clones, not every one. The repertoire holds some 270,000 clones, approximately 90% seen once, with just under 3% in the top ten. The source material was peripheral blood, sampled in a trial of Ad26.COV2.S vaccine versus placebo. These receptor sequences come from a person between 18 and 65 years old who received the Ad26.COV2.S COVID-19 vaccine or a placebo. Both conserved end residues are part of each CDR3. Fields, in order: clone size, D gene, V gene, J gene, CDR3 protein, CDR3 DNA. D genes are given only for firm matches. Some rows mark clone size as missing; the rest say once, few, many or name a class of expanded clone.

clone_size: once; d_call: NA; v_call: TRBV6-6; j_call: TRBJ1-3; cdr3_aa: CASSYSAGPSGNTIYF; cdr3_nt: TGTGCCAGCAGTTACTCAGCAGGGCCCTCTGGAAACACCATATATTTT
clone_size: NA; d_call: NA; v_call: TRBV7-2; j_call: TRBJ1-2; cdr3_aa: CASTSSFSYGYTF; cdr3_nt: TGTGCCAGCACCTCTTCGTTCTCCTATGGCTACACCTTC
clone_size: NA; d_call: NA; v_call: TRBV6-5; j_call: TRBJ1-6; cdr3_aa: CASSYSGQGGSPLHF; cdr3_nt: TGTGCCAGCAGTTACTCGGGTCAGGGAGGTTCACCCCTCCACTTT
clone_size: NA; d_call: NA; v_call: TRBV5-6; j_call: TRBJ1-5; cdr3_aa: CASSLWSSSGPQHF; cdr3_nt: TGTGCCAGCAGCTTGTGGAGCAGTTCGGGGCCCCAGCATTTT
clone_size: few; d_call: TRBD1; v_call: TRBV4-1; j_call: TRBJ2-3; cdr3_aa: CASSPTGTAISSGVDTQYF; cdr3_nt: TGCGCCAGCAGCCCGACCGGGACAGCCATCTCTTCCGGCGTAGATACGCAGTATTTT
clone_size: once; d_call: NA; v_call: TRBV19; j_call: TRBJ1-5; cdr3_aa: CASSMRDNQPQHF; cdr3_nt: TGTGCCAGTAGTATGAGGGACAATCAGCCCCAGCATTTT
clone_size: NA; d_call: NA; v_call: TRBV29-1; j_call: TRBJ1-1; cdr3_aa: CSAWGPRNTEAFF; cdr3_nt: TGCAGCGCGTGGGGCCCACGGAACACTGAAGCTTTCTTT
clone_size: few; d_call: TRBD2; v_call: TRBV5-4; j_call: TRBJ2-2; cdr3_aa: CASTGTSGSGYTGELFF; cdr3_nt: TGTGCCAGCACCGGGACTAGCGGGAGTGGTTACACCGGGGAGCTGTTTTTT
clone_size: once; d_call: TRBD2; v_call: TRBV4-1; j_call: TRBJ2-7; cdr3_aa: CASSPPGEGQYF; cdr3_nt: TGCGCCAGCAGCCCACCGGGGGAGGGACAGTACTTC
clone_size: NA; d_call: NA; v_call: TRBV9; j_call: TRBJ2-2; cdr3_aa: CASSGGPNTGELFF; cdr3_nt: TGTGCCAGCAGCGGCGGGCCGAACACCGGGGAGCTGTTTTTT
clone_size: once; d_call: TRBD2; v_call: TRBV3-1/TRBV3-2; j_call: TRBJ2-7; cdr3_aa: CASSQDVSGDSYEQYF; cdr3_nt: TGTGCCAGCAGCCAAGACGTTAGCGGGGACTCCTACGAGCAGTACTTC
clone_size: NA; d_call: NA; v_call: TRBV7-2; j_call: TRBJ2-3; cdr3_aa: CASSLATQGTQYF; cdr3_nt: TGTGCCAGCAGCTTAGCGACTCAGGGTACGCAGTATTTT
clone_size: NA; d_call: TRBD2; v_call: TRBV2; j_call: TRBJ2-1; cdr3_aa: CASSEMGLAGINEQFF; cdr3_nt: TGTGCCAGCAGTGAAATGGGACTAGCGGGAATCAATGAGCAGTTCTTC
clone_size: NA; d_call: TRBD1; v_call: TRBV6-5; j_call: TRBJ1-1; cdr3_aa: CASRTTGGTTEAFF; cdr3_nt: TGTGCCAGCAGGACCACAGGGGGCACCACTGAAGCTTTCTTT
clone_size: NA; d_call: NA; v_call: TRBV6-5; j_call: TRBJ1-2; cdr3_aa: CASSYSKRSSYTF; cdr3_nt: TGTGCCAGCAGTTACTCGAAGCGAAGTAGCTACACCTTC
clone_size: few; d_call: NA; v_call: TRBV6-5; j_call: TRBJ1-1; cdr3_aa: CASIPNRVLNTEAFF; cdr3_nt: TGTGCCAGCATTCCTAACAGGGTACTGAACACTGAAGCTTTCTTT
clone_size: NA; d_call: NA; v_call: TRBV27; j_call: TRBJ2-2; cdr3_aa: CASSLSTGLTGELFF; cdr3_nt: TGTGCCAGCAGTTTATCTACAGGGCTCACCGGGGAGCTGTTTTTT
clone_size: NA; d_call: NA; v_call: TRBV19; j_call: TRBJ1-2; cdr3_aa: CASSIGFPGLNGYTF; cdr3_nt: TGTGCCAGTAGTATAGGATTCCCGGGACTTAATGGCTACACCTTC
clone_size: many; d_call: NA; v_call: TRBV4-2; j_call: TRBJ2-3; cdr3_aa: CASSGEEIVWDTQYF; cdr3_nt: TGTGCCAGCAGCGGGGAGGAGATAGTGTGGGATACGCAGTATTTT
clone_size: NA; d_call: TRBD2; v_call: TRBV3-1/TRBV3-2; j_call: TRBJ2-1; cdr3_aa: CASSTTQASGGFYNEQFF; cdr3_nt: TGTGCCAGCAGTACGACTCAGGCTAGCGGGGGGTTCTACAATGAGCAGTTCTTC
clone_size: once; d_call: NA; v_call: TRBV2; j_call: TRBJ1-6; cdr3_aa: CASRGGHSYNSPLHF; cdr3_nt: TGTGCCAGCAGGGGGGGGCACTCCTATAATTCACCCCTCCACTTT
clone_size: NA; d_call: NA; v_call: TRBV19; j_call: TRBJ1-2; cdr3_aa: CASSPRQSKANYGYTF; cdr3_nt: TGTGCCAGTAGTCCACGACAGTCGAAAGCTAACTATGGCTACACCTTC